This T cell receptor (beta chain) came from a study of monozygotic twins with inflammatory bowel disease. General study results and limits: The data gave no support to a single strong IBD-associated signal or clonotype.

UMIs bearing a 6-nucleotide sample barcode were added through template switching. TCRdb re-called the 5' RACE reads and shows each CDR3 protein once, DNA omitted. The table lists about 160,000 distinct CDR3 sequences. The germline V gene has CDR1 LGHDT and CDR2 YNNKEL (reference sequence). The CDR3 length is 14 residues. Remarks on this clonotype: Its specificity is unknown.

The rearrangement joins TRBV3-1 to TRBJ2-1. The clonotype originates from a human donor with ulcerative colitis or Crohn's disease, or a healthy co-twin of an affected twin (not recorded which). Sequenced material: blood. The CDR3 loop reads CASSQSYEYNEQFF.